The clone carrying this TCR beta chain has at least ten counts. No antigen is known for it. This specimen belongs to a study of early T cells in non-severe SARS-CoV-2 infection. About the study: Sequencing targeted bulk RNA from unsorted whole blood, leaving chains unpaired.

The V gene lost 6 bases and the J gene lost 0 bases, with 12 bases spanning the gap. The CDR3 totals 15 residues. Germline loops: CDR1 SNHLY, CDR2 FYNNEI. Researchers tagged individual cDNA molecules with unique molecular identifiers. TCRdb called the 5' RACE reads again in MiXCR, with one record for every CDR3 protein. Counted here are under 35,000 distinct CDR3 sequences, around 5.2% occurring once; the ten biggest clones make up 3% to 4.5%. General study points: VDJdb matching favored anti-spike CD8 responses, missing private and CD4 specificities.

Sequencing was carried out using whole blood. V usage is TRBV2 and J usage is TRBJ2-1, with D maybe TRBD1 (5 bases). The receptor's source is an adult who was a healthcare worker with PCR-confirmed SARS-CoV-2 infection or an uninfected control (not recorded which). CDR3 sequence (DNA): TGTGCCAGCAGGATAGACAGAAGCTCCTACAATGAGCAGTTCTTC. Amino acid sequence: CASRIDRSSYNEQFF.